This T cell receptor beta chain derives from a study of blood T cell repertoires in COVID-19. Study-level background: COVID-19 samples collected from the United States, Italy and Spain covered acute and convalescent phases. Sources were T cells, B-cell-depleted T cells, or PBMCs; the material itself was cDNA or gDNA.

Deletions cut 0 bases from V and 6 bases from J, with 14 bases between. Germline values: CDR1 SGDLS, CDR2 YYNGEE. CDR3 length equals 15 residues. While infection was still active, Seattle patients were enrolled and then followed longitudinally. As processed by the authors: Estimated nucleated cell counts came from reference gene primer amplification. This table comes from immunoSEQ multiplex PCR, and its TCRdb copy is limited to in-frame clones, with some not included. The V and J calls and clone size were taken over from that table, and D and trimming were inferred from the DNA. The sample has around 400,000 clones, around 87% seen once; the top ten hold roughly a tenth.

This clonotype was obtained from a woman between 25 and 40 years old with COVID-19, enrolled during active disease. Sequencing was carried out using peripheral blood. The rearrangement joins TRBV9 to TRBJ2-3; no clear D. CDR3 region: CASSVVGLPRDTQYF. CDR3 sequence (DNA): TGTGCCAGCAGCGTAGTGGGCCTCCCCCGGGATACGCAGTATTTT.